Given below is one TCR beta chain in context. The target of this receptor is not known. It has no much larger one-base neighbor in the sample; base qualities were not kept. In total, just over 650 healthy bone marrow donors made up the cohort. All cohort members were sampled while nominally healthy, although unrecorded immune exposures were likely present. The donor tested CMV seronegative, placing the donor among the approximately 360 seronegative members of the cohort. A peripheral blood sample was provided by each donor, and peripheral blood mononuclear cells were used for TCR beta sequencing. Genomic DNA was extracted from the blood cell samples with the Qiagen DNeasy Blood Extraction Kit. This record belongs to a study of cytomegalovirus exposure and HLA in healthy donors (dated by TCRdb to 2015 to 2018). For the wider study: An earlier analysis of approximately 600 of the donors reported roughly 270 Gb of sequence data and around 120 million unique TCR beta sequences from 150 million to 200 million T cells. Roughly 300 gigabases of sequencing data and 70 million to 100 million unique TCR sequences made up an early release that covered 500 to 650 HLA-typed donors. Of the 300 to 500 genotyped donors, approximately 80% were placed in the genetic ancestry cluster associated with self-reported Caucasian donors. The study aimed to test whether cataloging public T cell receptors could reveal signatures of past pathogen exposure. The study profiled the T cell repertoires of 550 to 700 subjects by immunosequencing and related them to cytomegalovirus serostatus. Along with the approximately 700-subject first cohort, a separate validation cohort of over 90 different subjects was used. High-throughput TCR immunosequencing, statistical association of individual TCRs with disease status, and machine learning were combined to predict cytomegalovirus infection status. A later analysis re-analyzed previously published TCR beta repertoires from 660 or so donors and added high-resolution HLA genotyping to study TCR occurrence patterns. Rather than using new phenotypic data, the later analysis identified candidate immune exposures from TCR beta sequences and from how often those sequences occurred across donors. In an earlier analysis of 587 of the donors, high-throughput TCR beta sequencing was used to judge whether each TCR beta V gene segment behaved as functional or pseudogenic. Donor age, sex, ethnicity and CMV serostatus were collected together with the repertoire data. A later genetic analysis used genome-wide SNP genotypes for about three fifths of the 666 donors, treating that subset as a discovery cohort. All discovery cohort repertoires had been generated using a single sequencing platform. HLA typing covered class I and class II loci at four-digit resolution. The number of typed donors differed by locus: roughly 620-630 for A, B, C, DRB1 and DQB1; approximately 520 for DQA1; some 610 for DPA1; and some 470 for DPB1. A few DR-DQ haplotypes were handled as single units for association and clustering because linkage in the cohort was strong. On average, over 200,000 unique TCR beta nucleotide sequences were sequenced per donor among some 430 genotyped donors of the cohort, with 15% to 20% of those sequences being non-productive.

The library was built by means of the immunoSEQ multiplex PCR assay. For the multiplex PCR, a mixture combining 60 forward primers for TCR Vbeta segments and 13 reverse primers for TCR Jbeta segments was used. A multiplex PCR assay on genomic DNA amplified the CDR3 region of rearranged TCR beta genes. On the Illumina HiSeq System, the amplified TCR beta libraries were sequenced as 87-base-pair reads. The authors processed their data as follows. Across the 670 or so repertoires, a later analysis counted approximately 75 million unique TCR beta chains, roughly 11 million of which were shared by at least two donors. Raw reads were error-corrected and collapsed into unique sequences by a nearest-neighbor algorithm in which closely related sequences were merged to remove PCR and sequencing errors. CDR3 sequences were aligned to IMGT reference sequences to assign V, D and J gene segments. Each retained sequence needed at least a six-nucleotide match to both a V gene segment and a J gene segment. Rearrangements were called productive when the CDR3 lacked stop codons and stayed in frame with V and J; all others were non-productive. CDR3 was defined by IMGT convention, running from the second conserved V-encoded cysteine to the conserved J-encoded phenylalanine. In an earlier analysis of some 550 of the donors, sequences lacking an unambiguous match to a single V gene segment were excluded. In an earlier analysis of 587 of the donors, a V segment was called functional when productive rearrangements were above 56.7%, and segregating when the standard deviation between donors exceeded 5%. A statistical classification framework was built for diagnosing cytomegalovirus status from the catalog of TCR beta chain sequences. In a later analysis, TCR nucleotide sequences were compared against IMGT/GENE-DB human TR gene sequences so that V and J genes could be assigned. Using the TCRdist pipeline, a later analysis assigned CDR3 sequences along with most-parsimonious VDJ recombination scenarios. In a later analysis, every TCR beta chain was defined by the combination of its CDR3 amino acid sequence and its V-gene family, and reads without a unique V-gene family were dropped. As a way to deal with suspected cross-contamination and a sequencing artifact, a later analysis dropped over 550 nucleotide sequences that were highly shared and had low generation probability. A later analysis calculated a clonal expansion index for each public chain from normalized within-repertoire ranks of inferred template counts. In a later analysis, generation probabilities were computed using a VDJ recombination model fitted to out-of-frame rearrangements, and the results were checked against IGoR. In a later analysis, TCR-TCR, TCR-HLA and TCR-CMV co-occurrence was scored with hypergeometric tests, and a repertoire-size bias correction was applied to TCR pairs. A later analysis estimated false discovery rates by permuting HLA or CMV assignments 20 times. In a later analysis, co-occurring TCRs were grouped with DBSCAN, and TCRdist sequence similarity was added when clustering was performed within HLA-allele-positive subsets. For co-occurrence clustering, repertoires with fewer than 30,000 or more than 120,000 public chains were excluded, along with five repertoires with anomalous nucleotide sharing. Here the immuneACCESS table is served through TCRdb, limited to in-frame sequences with V and J called. Missing clones are a known gap in these copies; in checked studies unresolved V genes cover under half, and the rest lacks a known reason. D and trimming come from the DNA, and the V and J calls and clone size come from that table. In all, the sample holds some 120,000 clones, and around 75% of those were seen once. 3.1% of the sample is taken by the ten largest.

General study outcomes and caveats: Some IMGT-functional V segments, including TRBV6-2 and TRBV6-3, could not be told apart with the 87-base-pair reads, so those segments were excluded. Most CMV-associated TCR beta chains appeared to be HLA-restricted in a later analysis, and the HLA associations seemed to be driven largely by CMV exposure. A cluster of highly shared sequence variants was judged likely to be a technical artifact of the sequencing pipeline. In a later analysis, the rate of TCR association differed among HLA loci, with DRB1 alleles having the most associated TCRs and HLA-C alleles having the fewest. CMV serostatus was the only immune exposure information available for the cohort. Several of the top co-occurrence clusters appeared to be linked to parvovirus B19, influenza, CMV and Epstein-Barr virus, according to a later analysis. Only TCR beta chains were sequenced in this cohort, and the absence of alpha or paired-chain data limited detectable features. Compared with equally common non-associated chains, HLA-associated TCR beta chains in a later analysis were more clonally expanded and had lower generation probabilities. The study listed 150 to 200 TCR beta chains as associated with cytomegalovirus. When HLA alleles, especially DR and DQ, strongly co-occurred, attributing TCR associations to individual alleles was difficult. The presence/absence analyses assumed that sequencing depth was roughly uniform across donors, and that assumption may not be true. In a later genetic analysis, fewer N-insertions in productive TCRs were reported among donors in an Asian-associated ancestry cluster than the approximately 670-donor mean. In both the original and validation cohorts, the classifier was reported to diagnose cytomegalovirus status with high specificity and sensitivity. Seventeen rarely observed V segments, including chromosome 9 orphons, were excluded from the earlier analysis of some 590 of the donors because counts were too low. Specific HLA alleles were associated with around 18,000 TCR beta sequences at a false discovery rate of 0.05 in a later analysis. HLA typing was unavailable for some donors at each locus, so association tests used only the typed subset. An earlier analysis of approximately 500 of the donors showed that most TCR beta V segments appeared in productive rearrangements either about 90% or about 30% of the time, which broadly matched IMGT annotations. While some public TCRs were present in many individuals, most TCR sequences turned up only very rarely across donors. In a later genetic analysis, a missense DCLRE1C variant was associated with V-gene and J-gene trimming of TCR beta chains, and the association was replicated in an independent cohort. A few of the identified cytomegalovirus-associated TCR beta chains were confirmed in vitro to be specific for cytomegalovirus antigens. Linkage disequilibrium might explain the correlated functional status among segregating V segments, but an unknown experimental factor could not be excluded. A further reported finding was that TCR beta sequences accurately predicted the HLA-A and HLA-B alleles for most subjects in the first cohort. It was suggested by the authors that the approach could potentially be generalized to other disease states and immunological phenotypes.

Sequences MNHEY (CDR1) and SVGAGI (CDR2) are obtained from the germline V gene. Ends trimmed: V by 6 bases, J by 7 bases; bases unmatched to a gene: 7. There are 14 amino acids in the CDR3, from cysteine to phenylalanine inclusive. Only the CDR3 portion is preserved as DNA: 42 bases, with reading frame beginning at the first base. The sequencing sample was made of PBMCs. In this chain, TRBV6-5 is recombined with TRBJ1-4; the central 8 bases match TRBD1. The source is a young man in good health and CMV-seronegative. The base sequence is TGTGCCAGCAGACTCGGGACAGGAGGTGAAAAACTGTTTTTT. This gives the protein CASRLGTGGEKLFF.